Presented here are 3 T cell receptor beta chains from one specimen sequenced in a study of blood T cell repertoires in COVID-19. Repertoires were generated with immunoSEQ multiplex PCR, while TCRdb's copy carries only in-frame clones and drops some. The repertoire consists of 30,000 to 40,000 clones, with about 90% occurring once and the leading ten covering approximately 6%. The specimen sequenced was peripheral blood. These receptors were collected from a woman older than 75 with acute or convalescent COVID-19.

The rearrangement uses TRBV7-3 and TRBJ2-1; 8 bases fit TRBD1. V lost 5 bases and J lost 3; bases outside the gene matches: 6. The V gene's germline CDR1 is SGHTA and CDR2 FQGTGA. The CDR3 spans 15 residues. CDR3 coding DNA: TGTGCCAGCAGCCCACCCGGGACAGGCTACAATGAGCAGTTCTTC. Translated: CASSPPGTGYNEQFF.

V and J are TRBV5-5 and TRBJ1-1, with D perhaps TRBD1 (6 bases). V lost 2 bases and J lost 7, with 12 bases in between. This CDR3 contains 13 residues. Germline CDR1 SGHKS, CDR2 YYEKEE (reference sequence). CDR3 amino acids: CASSFLQGGEAFF. CDR3 nucleotides: TGTGCCAGCAGCTTTTTACAGGGTGGTGAAGCTTTCTTT.

This clone was detected only once. The chain joins TRBV11-2 to TRBJ1-6, with 9 bases fitting TRBD1. The J segment lost 0 bases and the V segment lost 2 bases, leaving 5 bases of the junction unmatched. Germline V gene data show CDR1 as SGHAT and CDR2 as FQNNGV. The CDR3 is made up of 18 amino acids. CDR3 sequence (DNA): TGTGCCAGCAGCTTAAGGGACAGGGAGAGCTCCTATAATTCACCCCTCCACTTT. It is translated as CASSLRDRESSYNSPLHF.